This T cell receptor (beta chain) stems from a study of control samples from healthy donors and cancer patients (TCRdb year 2020). The germline V gene provides CDR1 SGHVS and CDR2 FQNEAQ. Relative to germline, V is missing 5 bases and J is missing 6 bases, with 7 bases of the junction outside any gene match. Including the terminal cysteine and phenylalanine, the CDR3 comprises 14 residues. CDR3 DNA only is kept here, 42 bases in frame from base 1. A word on this clone: Its antigen is not yet known. It has no much larger one-base neighbor in the sample; base qualities were not kept.

The library was generated by the immunoSEQ multiplex PCR assay. TCRdb took this table from immuneACCESS and kept in-frame rearrangements with V and J called. Such tables lack part of the clones; where checked against another copy, unresolved V genes explain under half of the gap, and the rest is unexplained. This sample lists 30,000 to 40,000 clones; about 93% were detected once. 1.7% of the sample comes from the top ten. The sequence is built from TRBV7-8 and TRBJ2-7, with 10 central nucleotides matching TRBD1. Material for sequencing was PBMCs. The receptor's source is a man in his forties with colorectal cancer. The DNA sequence reads TGTGCCAGCAGCCCCCGGGACAGGGGATTCGAGCAGTACTTC. This is translated as CASSPRDRGFEQYF.